This T cell receptor (beta chain) was obtained from a study of beta chain features in type 1 diabetes (dated by TCRdb to 2016 to 2018). Describing the broader study: Patients and healthy donors did not differ in mean age, gender distribution, total cell number or subset yield. A total of around 110,000,000 sorted cells were examined across all samples, and a strong correlation was observed between cell number per subset and RNA yield. In the study, TCRB repertoires of sorted circulating CD4+ T cell subsets from recently diagnosed type 1 diabetes patients were compared with those of matched healthy donors. Naive and central memory subsets were obtained from all 28 donors, but regulatory and stem cell-like memory subsets were isolated from only 8 patients and 8 healthy donors.

V is cut by 4 bases and J by 7 bases, and the space between the germline ends is 14 bases. The germline V gene yields SGDLS for CDR1 and YYNGEE for CDR2. Measured from the cysteine to the phenylalanine, the CDR3 is 13 residues long. Only the CDR3 region is kept as DNA, spanning 39 bases read in frame from base 1. The High Capacity cDNA Reverse Transcription Kit was used to reverse transcribe all of the isolated RNA, meaning that expressed TCRB transcripts were what got sequenced. Deep immunoSEQ sequencing was performed on naive, central memory and regulatory T cell samples, with an average of roughly 3.3 million total reads per sample. Sorted cells were lysed in RLT buffer, and RNA was extracted using DNase-treated RNeasy Micro or Mini kits according to cell number. Each cell subset was processed on its own to prevent cross-contamination, while patient and healthy donor samples were processed together. Using the immunoSEQ multiplex PCR, TCRB sequences were amplified from cDNA into 87-bp fragments spanning the CDR3 region. Sequencing of the amplicons was performed on the Illumina HiSeq platform. For the original study's pipeline: PCR bias was corrected computationally using synthetic template baselines, and reads within Hamming distance 2 were collapsed, with unmergeable singletons discarded. By aligning reads against IMGT, V, D and J genes, CDR3 length, and insertions or deletions at six rearrangement sites were assigned. Within each subset, clonotype counts were normalized to sorted cell number, after which true diversity and Gini coefficients were computed with the tcR R package. The overlap coefficient, calculated on TCRB nucleotide sequences, was used to quantify repertoire sharing. The table was pulled from immuneACCESS by TCRdb, which kept in-frame rearrangements only. Such tables lose some clones; where checked, under half of the loss comes from unresolved V genes, and the rest has no known cause. V, J and clone size reflect that table, while D and trimming were determined from the DNA. This sample gives about 320,000 clones in total; about 15% of them show up just once. The ten largest account for under 8.5% of the sample.

This clone was detected a few times. The antigen it recognizes is unknown. Within one base of it there is no much larger clone, and no base qualities were kept. Each donor gave one peripheral blood draw, averaging roughly 120 mL, which was collected into heparinised tubes. A BD FACSAria II was used to sort naive, central memory, regulatory and stem cell-like memory CD4+ T cells with a panel that included CD45RO, CCR7, CD25, CD127, CD95 and CD27. A purity above 95% was achieved for all sorted populations. PBMCs were isolated immediately by Lymphoprep density gradient centrifugation and stained directly without culture. So that batch effects would be minimized, each experiment stained and sorted samples in pairs, pairing one healthy donor with one patient. Overall results and qualifications from the work: Type 1 diabetes patients showed a moderate but significant shortening of TCRB CDR3 length in all four CD4+ subsets. HLA sub-analyses involved small numbers of individuals, so any influence of HLA type on TCRB rearrangement remained unresolved. PCR may preferentially amplify shorter templates, but because patient and control samples were amplified and corrected together, any resulting skew would affect both groups equally. Naive, central memory and regulatory TCRB repertoires appeared to be more similar among patients than among healthy donors. At VDJ recombination sites, patients with type 1 diabetes made fewer insertions and deleted more nucleotides, a pattern implying thymic rearrangement abnormalities. Because cDNA was sequenced instead of genomic DNA, highly expressing activated cells could be over-represented, though the groups showed no difference in activation or CD3 levels.

This TCR derives from a man between 25 and 39 years old in good health. Source material: central memory CD4+ T cells from blood. The receptor chain draws on TRBV9 and TRBJ1-2; possibly the D gene is TRBD1, per 6 matching bases. The CDR3 corresponds to CASSRRGASGYTF. The bases are TGTGCCAGCAGCCGCCGGGGGGCTAGTGGCTACACCTTC.